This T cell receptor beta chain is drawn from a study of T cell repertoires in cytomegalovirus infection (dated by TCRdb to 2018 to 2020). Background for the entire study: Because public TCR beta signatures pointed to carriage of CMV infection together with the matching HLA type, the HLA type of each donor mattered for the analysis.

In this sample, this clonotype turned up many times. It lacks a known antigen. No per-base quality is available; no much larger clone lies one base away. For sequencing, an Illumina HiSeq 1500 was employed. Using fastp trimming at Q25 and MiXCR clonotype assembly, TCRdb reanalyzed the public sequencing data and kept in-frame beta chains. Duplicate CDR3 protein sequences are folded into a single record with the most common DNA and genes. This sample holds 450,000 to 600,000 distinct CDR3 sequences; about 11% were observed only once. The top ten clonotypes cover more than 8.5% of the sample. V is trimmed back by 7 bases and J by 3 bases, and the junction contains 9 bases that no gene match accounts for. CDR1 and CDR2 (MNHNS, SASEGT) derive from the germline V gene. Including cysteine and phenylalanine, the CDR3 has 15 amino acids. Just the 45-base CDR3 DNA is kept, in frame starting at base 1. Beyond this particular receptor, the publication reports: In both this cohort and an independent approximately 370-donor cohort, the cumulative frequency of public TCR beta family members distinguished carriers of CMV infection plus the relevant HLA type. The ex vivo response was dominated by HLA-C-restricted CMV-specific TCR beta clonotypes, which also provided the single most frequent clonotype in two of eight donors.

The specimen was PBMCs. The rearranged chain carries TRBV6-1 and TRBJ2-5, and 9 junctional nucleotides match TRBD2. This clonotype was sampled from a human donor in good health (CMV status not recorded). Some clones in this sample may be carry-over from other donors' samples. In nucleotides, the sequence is TGTGCCAGCACCCTAGCGGGGCTTTTGGAAGAGACCCAGTACTTC. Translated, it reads CASTLAGLLEETQYF.